The clone carrying this T cell receptor (beta chain) has more than one count but fewer than ten. This specimen comes from a study of T-cell memory formation after mild COVID-19. CDR3 length: 15 residues. J gave up 4 bases and V 3 bases, and 6 bases lay outside the gene matches. Each CDR3 protein is one row after TCRdb ran MiXCR on the 5' RACE reads. The table lists about 150,000 distinct CDR3 sequences, roughly 13% of them singletons. This clonotype originated in a man between 18 and 35 years old who had mild COVID-19 (a few samples of this study predate the infection). Cell type and time point are not known. The J gene is TRBJ1-2, the V gene TRBV12-3 or TRBV12-4; 9 bases line up with TRBD1. Material: PBMCs or a T cell subset sorted from them (not recorded which). CDR3 amino acids: CASSLRRDRVYGYTF. The CDR3 bases are TGTGCCAGCAGTTTGCGTCGGGACAGGGTCTATGGCTACACCTTC.